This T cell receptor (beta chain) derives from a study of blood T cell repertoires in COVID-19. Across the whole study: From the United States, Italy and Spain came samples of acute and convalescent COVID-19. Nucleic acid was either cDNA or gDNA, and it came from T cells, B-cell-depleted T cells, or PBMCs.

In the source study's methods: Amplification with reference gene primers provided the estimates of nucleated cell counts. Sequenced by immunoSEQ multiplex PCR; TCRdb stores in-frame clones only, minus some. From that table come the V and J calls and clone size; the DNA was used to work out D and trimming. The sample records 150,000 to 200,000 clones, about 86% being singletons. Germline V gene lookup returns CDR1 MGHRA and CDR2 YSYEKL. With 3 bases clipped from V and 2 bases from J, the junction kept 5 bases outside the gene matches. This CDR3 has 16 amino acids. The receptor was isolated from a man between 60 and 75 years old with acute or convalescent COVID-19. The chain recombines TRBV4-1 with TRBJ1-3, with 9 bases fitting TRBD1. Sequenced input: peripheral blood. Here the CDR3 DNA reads TGCGCCAGCAGCCACCCGGGACAGGGAACTGGAAACACCATATATTTT. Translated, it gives CASSHPGQGTGNTIYF.